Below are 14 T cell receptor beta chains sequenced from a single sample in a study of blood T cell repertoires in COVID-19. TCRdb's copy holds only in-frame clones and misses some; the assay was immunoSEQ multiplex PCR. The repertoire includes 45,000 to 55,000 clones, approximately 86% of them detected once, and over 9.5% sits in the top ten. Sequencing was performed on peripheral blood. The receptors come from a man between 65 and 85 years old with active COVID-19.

For the CDR3, the DNA is TGTGCCAGCAGTCCCGGGACACGGGTGTATTTT. Its translation is CASSPGTRVYF. The chain combines TRBV12-3 or TRBV12-4 with TRBJ2-3; TRBD1 is a possible D gene (6 bases). Trimming cost V 5 bases and J 14 bases, with 14 bases left between them. CDR3 size: 11 residues.

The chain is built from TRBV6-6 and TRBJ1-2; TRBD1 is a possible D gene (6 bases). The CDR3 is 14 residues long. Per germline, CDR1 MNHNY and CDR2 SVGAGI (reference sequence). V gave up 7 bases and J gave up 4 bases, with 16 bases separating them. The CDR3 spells CASTLGADSYGYTF. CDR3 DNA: TGTGCCAGCACCTTGGGGGCAGATTCCTATGGCTACACCTTC.

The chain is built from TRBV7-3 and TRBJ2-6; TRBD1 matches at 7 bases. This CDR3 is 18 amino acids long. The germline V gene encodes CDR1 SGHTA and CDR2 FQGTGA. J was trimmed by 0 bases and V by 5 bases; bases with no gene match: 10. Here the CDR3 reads CASSPRGLLISGANVLTF. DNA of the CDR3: TGTGCCAGCAGCCCTAGGGGGCTACTGATCTCTGGGGCCAACGTCCTGACTTTC.

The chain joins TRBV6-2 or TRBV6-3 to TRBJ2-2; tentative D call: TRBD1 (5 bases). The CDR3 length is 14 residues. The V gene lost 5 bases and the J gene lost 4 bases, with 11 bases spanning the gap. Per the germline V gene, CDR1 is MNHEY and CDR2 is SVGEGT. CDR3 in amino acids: CASSPWTFTGELFF. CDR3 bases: TGTGCCAGCAGTCCCTGGACATTCACCGGGGAGCTGTTTTTT.

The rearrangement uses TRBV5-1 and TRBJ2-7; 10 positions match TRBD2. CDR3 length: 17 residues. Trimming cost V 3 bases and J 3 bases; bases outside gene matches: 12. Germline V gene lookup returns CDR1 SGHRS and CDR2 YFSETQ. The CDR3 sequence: CASSSGNLAGALYEQYF. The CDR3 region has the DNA TGCGCCAGCAGCTCCGGAAACCTAGCGGGGGCCCTCTACGAGCAGTACTTC.

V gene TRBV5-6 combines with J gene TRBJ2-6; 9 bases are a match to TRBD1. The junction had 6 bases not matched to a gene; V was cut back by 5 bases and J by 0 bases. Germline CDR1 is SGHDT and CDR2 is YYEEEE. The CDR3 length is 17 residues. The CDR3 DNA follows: TGTGCCAGCAGGAGGACAGGGGCCCTCTCTGGGGCCAACGTCCTGACTTTC. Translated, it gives CASRRTGALSGANVLTF.

CDR3: CASSLAGTVNYNEQFF. The DNA for the CDR3 is TGCGCCAGCAGCTTGGCTGGGACAGTTAATTACAATGAGCAGTTCTTC. This chain joins TRBV5-1 and TRBJ2-1, with 7 nucleotides matching TRBD1. This CDR3 is built from 16 residues. V shed 0 bases and J 4 bases; nucleotides not matched to a gene: 7. The germline gives CDR1 SGHRS, CDR2 YFSETQ. The variable domain in full, completed from reference TRBV5-1 and TRBJ2-1, reads KAGVTQTPRYLIKTRGQQVTLSCSPISGHRSVSWYQQTPGQGLQFLFEYFSETQRNKGNFPGRFSGRQFSNSRSEMNVSTLELGDSALYLCASSLAGTVNYNEQFFGPGTRLTVL.

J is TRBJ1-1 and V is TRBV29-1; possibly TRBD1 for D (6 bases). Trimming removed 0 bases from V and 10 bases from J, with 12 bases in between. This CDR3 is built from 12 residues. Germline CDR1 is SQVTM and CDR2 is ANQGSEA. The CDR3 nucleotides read TGCAGCGTTGAAGAGGGGGCCGGCCCAGCTTTCTTT. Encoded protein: CSVEEGAGPAFF.

Written as DNA, the CDR3 is TGTGCCAGCAGGCGGGGGACAGGGGGTTCGTACGAGCAGTACTTC. Translation: CASRRGTGGSYEQYF. This chain joins TRBV2 and TRBJ2-7, with 11 bases fitting TRBD1. The CDR3 sequence is 15 residues long. The germline gives CDR1 SNHLY, CDR2 FYNNEI. V lost 6 bases to trimming and J lost 4 bases; unmatched junction nucleotides: 8.

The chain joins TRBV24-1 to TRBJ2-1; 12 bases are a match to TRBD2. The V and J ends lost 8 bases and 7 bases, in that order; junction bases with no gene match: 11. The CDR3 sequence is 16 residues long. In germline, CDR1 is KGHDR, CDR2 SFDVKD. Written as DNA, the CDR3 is TGTGCCACCAACAACGCCCTAGCGGGGGGGGAGAATGAGCAGTTCTTC. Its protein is CATNNALAGGENEQFF.

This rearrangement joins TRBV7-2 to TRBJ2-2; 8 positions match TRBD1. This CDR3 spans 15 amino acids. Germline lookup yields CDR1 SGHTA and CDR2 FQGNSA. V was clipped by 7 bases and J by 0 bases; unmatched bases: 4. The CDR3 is CASTSRGPNTGELFF. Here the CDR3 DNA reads TGTGCCAGCACCTCCAGGGGGCCGAACACCGGGGAGCTGTTTTTT.

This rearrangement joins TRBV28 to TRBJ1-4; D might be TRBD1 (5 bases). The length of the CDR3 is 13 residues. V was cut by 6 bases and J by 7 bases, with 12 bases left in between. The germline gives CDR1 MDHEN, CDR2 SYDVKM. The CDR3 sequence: CASRTRAPEKLFF. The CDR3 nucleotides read TGTGCCAGCAGGACCAGGGCGCCTGAAAAACTGTTTTTT.

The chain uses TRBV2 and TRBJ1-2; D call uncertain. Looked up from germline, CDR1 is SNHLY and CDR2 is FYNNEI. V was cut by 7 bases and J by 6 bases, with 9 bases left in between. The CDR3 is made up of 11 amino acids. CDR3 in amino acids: CASNTPDGYTF. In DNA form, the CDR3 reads TGTGCCAGCAACACCCCTGATGGCTACACCTTC. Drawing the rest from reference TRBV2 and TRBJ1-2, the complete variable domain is EPEVTQTPSHQVTQMGQEVILRCVPISNHLYFYWYRQILGQKVEFLVSFYNNEISEKSEIFDDQFSVERPDGSNFTLKIRSTKLEDSAMYFCASNTPDGYTFGSGTRLTVV.

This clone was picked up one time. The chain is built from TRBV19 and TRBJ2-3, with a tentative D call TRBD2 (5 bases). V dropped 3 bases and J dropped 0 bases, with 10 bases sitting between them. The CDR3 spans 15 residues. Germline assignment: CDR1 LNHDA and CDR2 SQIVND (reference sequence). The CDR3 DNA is TGTGCCAGTAGTATCTCGAGGGTTAGCACAGATACGCAGTATTTT. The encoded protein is CASSISRVSTDTQYF.